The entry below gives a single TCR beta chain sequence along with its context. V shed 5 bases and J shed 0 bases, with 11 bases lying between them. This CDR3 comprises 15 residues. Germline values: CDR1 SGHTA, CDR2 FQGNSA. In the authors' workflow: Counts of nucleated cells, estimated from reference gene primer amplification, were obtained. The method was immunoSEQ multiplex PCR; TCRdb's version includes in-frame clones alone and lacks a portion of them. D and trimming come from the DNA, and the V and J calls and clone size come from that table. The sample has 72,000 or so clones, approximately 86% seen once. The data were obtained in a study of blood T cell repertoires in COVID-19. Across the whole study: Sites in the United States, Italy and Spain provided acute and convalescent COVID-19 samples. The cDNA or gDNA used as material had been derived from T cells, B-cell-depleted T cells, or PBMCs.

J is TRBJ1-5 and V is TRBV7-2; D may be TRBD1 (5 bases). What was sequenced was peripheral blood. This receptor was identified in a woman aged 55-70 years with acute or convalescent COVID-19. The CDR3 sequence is CASSAGGSSNQPQHF. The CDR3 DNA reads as TGTGCCAGCAGCGCCGGGGGATCTAGCAATCAGCCCCAGCATTTT.